This T cell receptor beta chain was captured by sequencing in a study of spatial heterogeneity in lung cancer. Each TCR cDNA molecule carried a unique molecular identifier. In TCRdb, the 5' RACE reads were re-called with MiXCR into one record per CDR3 protein. This repertoire shows tens of thousands of distinct CDR3 sequences, approximately 8.6% found once; its top ten account for 6.9%. Study results and limitations: Ubiquitous expanded tumor TCRs appeared in blood more at resection than follow-up.

V lost 0 bases and J 3 bases, leaving 6 bases between the germline ends. CDR3 size: 14 residues. CDR1 SGHKS and CDR2 YYEKEE come from the germline V gene (reference sequence). This clonotype was seen repeatedly, ten times or more. What it binds is unknown. The time point was: sample taken at primary tumor resection. Unsorted tumor, nontumor lung tissue or cryopreserved PBMC supplied the whole RNA. Samples were obtained from some 70 donors, all untreated early-stage non-small cell lung cancer patients. This specimen was PBMCs, taken at surgery. The clonotype was recovered from a male donor with early-stage non-small cell lung cancer. V and J are TRBV5-5 and TRBJ2-2; no reliable D call. The CDR3 DNA sequence: TGTGCCAGCAGCTTGGGGCTTTACACCGGGGAGCTGTTTTTT. Translation: CASSLGLYTGELFF.